A selection of T cell receptor beta chains follows, all from one sample in a study of CD8 T cells in Susac syndrome. Using its own MiXCR run on the immunoSEQ multiplex PCR reads, TCRdb lists one record per CDR3 protein. The repertoire has 150,000 to 200,000 distinct CDR3 sequences, roughly 90% of them found once; the top ten carry 0.085% to 0.09%. The sequencing input was CD4+ T cells from PBMCs. The source of these receptors is a human donor with Susac syndrome. The CDR3 runs from the conserved cysteine through the conserved F or W. Fields, in order: CDR3 length, V gene, J gene, CDR3 protein.

15	TRBV3-1	TRBJ1-2	CASSPGTGGLYGYTF
13	TRBV3-1	TRBJ1-2	CASSPRRGYGYTF
15	TRBV6-5	TRBJ1-5	CASSYSYRNNQPQHF
14	TRBV28	TRBJ2-7	CASSLLGQSYEQYF
15	TRBV7-2	TRBJ1-2	CASSLQEGFGYGYTF
15	TRBV4-2	TRBJ1-5	CASSQEPDRNQPQHF
14	TRBV20-1	TRBJ2-1	CSADSGGALAEQFF
15	TRBV5-1	TRBJ2-1	CASSPRTPTYNEQFF
12	TRBV5-1	TRBJ2-7	CASSLNPYEQYF
13	TRBV2	TRBJ1-1	CAGASRTDTEAFF
12	TRBV3-1	TRBJ2-1	CASSRVVDEQFF
16	TRBV23-1	TRBJ2-2	CARIYPTGWDTGELFF
16	TRBV4-1	TRBJ2-7	CASSQVQTSGVYEQYF
15	TRBV4-2	TRBJ1-4	CASSQAGGLFEKLFF
14	TRBV20-1	TRBJ1-5	CSARDKTGGQPQHF
14	TRBV2	TRBJ2-2	CASSARGNTGELFF
12	TRBV3-1	TRBJ2-7	CASSQSEGEQYF
12	TRBV12-3/TRBV12-4	TRBJ1-2	CASSPGLRGYTF
12	TRBV28	TRBJ2-3	CASSQGRGTQYF
10	TRBV29-1	TRBJ2-1	CSAGLNEQFF